This T cell receptor beta chain was recovered during a study of blood T cell repertoires in COVID-19. Original analysis: The assay estimated nucleated cells by amplifying reference gene primers. Sequenced by immunoSEQ multiplex PCR; TCRdb stores in-frame clones only, minus some. V and J calls and clone size are those listed in that table; D and trimming were worked out from the DNA. The table has roughly 150,000 clones, under 85% seen once; the top ten hold roughly 3.1%. Germline loops: CDR1 LGHDT, CDR2 YNNKEL (reference sequence). This CDR3 spans 15 amino acids. Trimming cost V 5 bases and J 6 bases, with 19 bases left between them. This clone has only a few counts.

The V call is TRBV3-1 (or the pseudogene TRBV3-2), the J call TRBJ1-2; D perhaps matches TRBD1 (5 bases). The clonotype was recovered from a man aged 65-85 years with acute or convalescent COVID-19. The specimen sequenced was peripheral blood. The CDR3 nucleotides read TGTGCCAGCAGCGAAGGGGCAACCCTTAGCGATGGCTACACCTTC. Amino acids: CASSEGATLSDGYTF.